This is a list of T cell receptor beta chains from one sample in a study of identical twins. One entry per CDR3 protein, called by TCRdb with MiXCR from the 5' RACE reads. The repertoire holds roughly 230,000 distinct CDR3 sequences, with about 8% as singletons. The data also belong to a second study, concerning yellow fever vaccine responses in identical twins.

The sequenced material came from CD8+ T cells sorted from blood. The receptor set was obtained from a woman aged 18-30 years in good health. CDR3s include the opening cysteine and the closing phenylalanine or tryptophan. The order of the fields is J gene, V gene, CDR3 protein.

TRBJ2-3	TRBV24-1	CATRRRGETDTQYF
TRBJ2-1	TRBV19	CASSVTAGGNEQFF
TRBJ2-7	TRBV6-5	CASSYSQTISYEQYF
TRBJ2-1	TRBV10-3	CAITTEYNEQFF
TRBJ1-1	TRBV6-5	CASSYSGTGAEAFF
TRBJ2-3	TRBV30	CAWSVGVPSTDTQYF
TRBJ2-6	TRBV12-3/TRBV12-4	CASRTRDRGSGANVLTF
TRBJ2-2	TRBV11-2	CASSSHGAGVAGELFF
TRBJ2-7	TRBV3-1	CASSPIGTGRYEQYF
TRBJ2-5	TRBV5-1	CASSPGLAGVEETQYF
TRBJ2-1	TRBV7-6	CASSLTRASTHNEQFF
TRBJ2-7	TRBV2	CASSDESGSNWEQYF
TRBJ2-7	TRBV27	CASSRQGYEQYF
TRBJ1-2	TRBV15	CATSRDVGLGNYGYTF
TRBJ2-7	TRBV7-2	CASSLAASGTYEQYF
TRBJ2-1	TRBV4-1	CASSQVDLGTSGEQFF
TRBJ1-4	TRBV20-1	CSARSGEKLFF
TRBJ2-2	TRBV6-5	CASSYSVGTGGAGELFF
TRBJ2-3	TRBV11-2	CASSFGQGSTDTQYF
TRBJ1-1	TRBV9	CASSVVRGPNTEAFF
TRBJ1-2	TRBV3-1	CASSQDGSDYGYTF
TRBJ1-1	TRBV5-1	CASSLETDEAFF
TRBJ1-4	TRBV25-1	CASSQWAEGEKLFF
TRBJ2-1	TRBV12-3/TRBV12-4	CASRGHEQFF
TRBJ2-1	TRBV15	CATSRDRAPVQHHNEQFF
TRBJ2-1	TRBV7-2	CASSLVAGTEYLQQTYNEQFF
TRBJ2-3	TRBV12-5	CASGLVLTDTQYF
TRBJ1-5	TRBV6-2/TRBV6-3	CASSYSSQPQHF
TRBJ1-3	TRBV6-1	CASSGGLSGNTIYF
TRBJ2-7	TRBV4-3	CASSQEYGSGSYEQYF
TRBJ2-2	TRBV20-1	CSARVMGSNTGELFF
TRBJ2-1	TRBV27	CASSADNEQFF
TRBJ2-7	TRBV20-1	CSAGKVLVYEQYF
TRBJ2-7	TRBV29-1	CSVVLTGGVSYEQYF
TRBJ2-3	TRBV7-3	CASSALASTDTQYF
TRBJ2-7	TRBV7-2	CASSLEEGREQYF
TRBJ2-7	TRBV2	CASSWVDRAGEQYF